One and the same sample provided the 8 T cell receptor beta chains below, sequenced in a study of cytomegalovirus exposure and HLA in healthy donors. The PCR made use of 60 Vbeta and 13 Jbeta primers. Profiling relied on immunoSEQ multiplex PCR, and the TCRdb table lists in-frame clones only, not all of them. The data hold 95,000 to 150,000 clones, with 80% to 85% observed a single time. Sequenced: PBMCs. The receptors here all came from a young man in good health and CMV-seronegative.

The chain recombines TRBV5-6 with TRBJ1-1, with D possibly being TRBD1 (5 bases). Trimming stripped 1 base from V and 4 bases from J, with 11 bases between. CDR1 SGHDT and CDR2 YYEEEE come from the germline V gene. CDR3 length equals 14 residues. The CDR3 sequence: CASSLFQGATEAFF. CDR3 DNA sequence: TGTGCCAGCAGCTTGTTTCAGGGCGCCACTGAAGCTTTCTTT.

This sequence joins TRBV6-1 and TRBJ1-1, with D possibly matching TRBD1 (6 bases). Deletions cut 9 bases from V and 0 bases from J, with 11 bases between. CDR1 and CDR2 (germline): MNHNS, SASEGT. CDR3 length: 13 residues. The CDR3 bases are TGTGCCAGTGACCAGGGGTTGAACACTGAAGCTTTCTTT. Translating it yields CASDQGLNTEAFF.

This clone occurred once. This chain joins TRBV5-8 and TRBJ1-6; D is uncertain. CDR1 SGHTS and CDR2 YDEGEE come from the germline V gene. V gave up 4 bases and J gave up 10 bases, with 18 bases separating them. The CDR3 sequence is 15 residues long. This chain's CDR3 is CASSLNGGFGSPLHF. Here the CDR3 DNA reads TGTGCCAGCAGCCTAAACGGAGGGTTCGGCTCACCCCTCCACTTT.

This clone was counted a few times. The chain has TRBV5-1 and TRBJ1-4; 7 bases are a match to TRBD1. This CDR3 is 15 amino acids long. The germline gives CDR1 SGHRS, CDR2 YFSETQ. The V gene end was trimmed by 4 bases and the J gene end by 4 bases; junction bases not matched to a gene: 7. CDR3 region: CASSEQGRGNEKLFF. CDR3 coding DNA: TGCGCCAGCAGCGAACAGGGGCGGGGTAATGAAAAACTGTTTTTT.

The chain carries TRBV27 and TRBJ2-1; TRBD2 is a possible D gene (5 bases). The CDR3 is made up of 15 amino acids. Germline CDR1 and CDR2: MNHEY and SMNVEV (reference sequence). The V end lost 7 bases, the J end lost 9 bases, and 22 bases lay between the germline ends. CDR3 DNA sequence: TGTGCCAGCACTCTACTCCAGGCGGGTACTGGTGAGCAGTTCTTC. This gives the protein CASTLLQAGTGEQFF.

This clone was counted a single time. The rearrangement uses TRBV13 and TRBJ2-3; TRBD2 is a possible D gene (5 bases). V lost 1 base to trimming and J lost 4 bases, with 18 bases between them. Germline V gives CDR1 PRHDT, CDR2 FYEKMQ (reference sequence). This CDR3 has 17 amino acids. The chain's CDR3 is CASSLAPSSPGADTQYF. CDR3 sequence (DNA): TGTGCCAGCAGCTTAGCCCCTAGCTCCCCCGGAGCAGATACGCAGTATTTT.

The V call is TRBV28, the J call TRBJ1-5, with a tentative D call TRBD1 (6 bases). Looked up from germline, CDR1 is MDHEN and CDR2 is SYDVKM. The CDR3 is 17 amino acids. V gave up 2 bases and J gave up 3 bases, with 17 bases separating them. The CDR3 here is CASSLLAGGGLNQPQHF. CDR3 coding DNA: TGTGCCAGCAGTTTACTAGCGGGTGGGGGCCTCAATCAGCCCCAGCATTTT. The entire variable domain, with the rest obtained from reference TRBV28 and TRBJ1-5, is as follows: DVKVTQSSRYLVKRTGEKVFLECVQDMDHENMFWYRQDPGLGLRLIYFSYDVKMKEKGDIPEGYSVSREKKERFSLILESASTNQTSMYLCASSLLAGGGLNQPQHFGDGTRLSIL.

The V call is TRBV5-6, the J call TRBJ1-2, with D tentatively TRBD1 (5 bases). V was clipped by 4 bases and J by 3 bases, with 16 bases between them. Per germline, CDR1 SGHDT and CDR2 YYEEEE. CDR3 length: 15 residues. CDR3 in DNA: TGTGCCAGCAGCCCAGGGCCGGGAGGCGACTATGGCTACACCTTC. Its protein product is CASSPGPGGDYGYTF.